This TCR beta chain was sequenced for a study of blood T cell repertoires in COVID-19. Looking at the study overall: The samples span acute and convalescent COVID-19 from the United States, Italy and Spain.

This CDR3 contains 14 residues. Germline lookup yields CDR1 MNHEY and CDR2 SMNVEV (reference sequence). The V gene lost 3 bases and the J gene lost 0 bases, with 8 bases spanning the gap. Cohort placement rested on clinical history that participants reported themselves. Measured with immunoSEQ multiplex PCR; TCRdb has only the in-frame clones, and not every one. Seen here are about 150,000 clones, less than 90% observed once, and the top ten hold 7%. Specimen: PBMCs or T cells enriched from blood (not recorded which). The sequence was collected from a woman in her forties or fifties who had recovered from COVID-19. V is TRBV27 and J is TRBJ1-2; D is ambiguous. The CDR3 nucleotides are TGTGCCAGCAGTTTTGGGCCCACTAACTATGGCTACACCTTC. It specifies CASSFGPTNYGYTF.